This note documents a single TCR beta chain sequence. Its antigen is unknown. CD45RO-negative cells were positively selected for CCR7, leaving out terminally differentiated effector memory CD45RA+ cells. This sample is drawn from a study of shared clonotypes between healthy human individuals. Study-wide context: Used for every donor were three CD4 naive, three CD4 memory, two CD8 naive and one CD8 memory plate.

Findings and limits, study-wide: Expectations were that clonotype sharing among donors would be affected by sequencing depth. On the whole, naive subsets had larger estimated richness than memory subsets had.

Researchers divided each subset's genomic DNA evenly across several immunoSEQ plates. Produced via immunoSEQ multiplex PCR; TCRdb's table is partial and in-frame only. The sample includes about 580,000 clones, nearly 98% of them seen just once. Sequenced input: naive CD8+ T cells sorted from blood. The clonotype comes from a man under 40 in good health.

This CDR3 is CASKRGGFTDTQYF. Here the CDR3 DNA reads TGTGCCAGCAAGCGGGGCGGGTTCACAGATACGCAGTATTTT. The V and J genes are TRBV7-8 and TRBJ2-3; 7 nucleotides agree with TRBD2. This CDR3 comprises 14 residues. Germline CDR1 is SGHVS and CDR2 is FQNEAQ. J gave up 2 bases and V 7 bases, and 6 bases lay outside the gene matches.